These 4 T cell receptor beta chains were sequenced from one sample in a study of response to subunit inactivated influenza vaccine. TCRdb re-called the RT-PCR reads with MiXCR, one entry per CDR3 protein. The data contain about half a million distinct CDR3 sequences, roughly 11% of them singletons. The source material was PBMCs from blood, sampled 40 to 50 days after vaccination. These TCRs come from a man aged 45-60 years who received an inactivated influenza vaccine.

This chain uses TRBV12-3 or TRBV12-4 with TRBJ2-2; 11 nucleotides line up with TRBD1. The CDR3 runs to 15 residues. Unmatched junction bases numbered 3, after V lost 4 bases and J lost 5 bases. This chain's CDR3 is CASSWTGGATGELFF. CDR3 DNA: TGTGCCAGCAGTTGGACAGGGGGCGCGACCGGGGAGCTGTTTTTT.

The genes are TRBV6-5 and TRBJ2-3; D assignment may be TRBD1 or TRBD2 (5 bases each). V lost 2 bases, J lost 2 bases, and 11 bases lay in between. CDR1 is MNHEY and CDR2 is SVGAGI in the germline V gene. The CDR3 runs 15 residues. The CDR3 sequence: CASSYGGAPTDTQYF. The CDR3 coding sequence is TGTGCCAGCAGTTACGGGGGAGCCCCCACAGATACGCAGTATTTT.

This clonotype was seen a few times. This chain links TRBV7-2 with TRBJ2-7; possibly TRBD2 for D (5 bases). The germline gives CDR1 SGHTA, CDR2 FQGNSA. The CDR3 consists of 15 residues. Between the trimmed V and J ends, which lost 5 bases and 5 bases, there was a span of 19 bases. CDR3 region: CASSPLGLRSDEQYF. CDR3 coding DNA: TGTGCCAGCAGCCCACTAGGGCTTCGGTCTGACGAGCAGTACTTC.

This clonotype was counted a few times. The gene calls are TRBV3-1 and TRBJ1-1; possible D gene TRBD1, 5 bases. Trimming shortened V by 0 bases and J by 9 bases, and 11 bases separated the two germline ends. This CDR3 is 13 amino acids long. Germline CDR1 and CDR2: LGHDT and YNNKEL (reference sequence). The CDR3 bases are TGTGCCAGCAGCCAAGATCGTGAGGGGCAAGCTTTCTTT. Translation: CASSQDREGQAFF.